One and the same sample provided the 3 T cell receptor beta chains below, sequenced in a study of cytomegalovirus exposure and HLA in healthy donors (dated by TCRdb to between 2016 and 2019). The method behind the library was the immunoSEQ multiplex PCR assay. A mixture of 60 forward primers for TCR Vbeta segments and 13 reverse primers for TCR Jbeta segments was used in the multiplex PCR. The table comes from immuneACCESS by way of TCRdb, which keeps in-frame sequences with V and J called. Part of the clones is missing from these tables; in studies checked, under half for an unresolved V gene and the rest for unknown reasons. The sample table holds 150,000 or so clones, of which almost 80% were seen once. Roughly 9.7% of the sample is held by the ten biggest clonotypes. Sequencing used PBMCs. These receptor sequences come from a man between 18 and 35 years old in good health and CMV-seropositive.

Worth noting for this clone: The conserved phenylalanine or tryptophan is not found at the CDR3 terminus, so this likely reflects a read error. The V gene is TRBV6-6, the J gene TRBJ1-6; D is undetermined. The CDR3 extends over 16 amino acids. The V end was cut by 10 bases, the J end by 1 base, with 17 bases between. CDR1 and CDR2 from the germline V gene are MNHNY and SVGAGI (reference sequence). The DNA for the CDR3 is TGTGCCAAGTACGGTTTTCTACTGTCCTATAATTCACCCCTCCACCTT. Translated, it gives CAKYGFLLSYNSPLHL.

J is TRBJ2-5 and V is TRBV28; 8 bases align to TRBD1. Germline CDR1 is MDHEN and CDR2 is SYDVKM. The CDR3 loop spans 13 amino acids. Losses at the gene ends were 6 bases for V and 5 bases for J; bases not matched to a gene: 5. The DNA of the CDR3 is TGTGCCAGCAGGGAGGACAGGGACGAGACCCAGTACTTC. Its protein product is CASREDRDETQYF.

This chain links TRBV28 with TRBJ1-1; a possible D gene is TRBD1 (5 bases). This CDR3 has 15 residues. The V end was cut by 6 bases, the J end by 1 base, with 15 bases between. Germline V gives CDR1 MDHEN, CDR2 SYDVKM. This CDR3 is CASSLPLTANTEAFF. In DNA, the CDR3 is TGTGCCAGCAGCTTACCTCTGACAGCGAACACTGAAGCTTTCTTT.